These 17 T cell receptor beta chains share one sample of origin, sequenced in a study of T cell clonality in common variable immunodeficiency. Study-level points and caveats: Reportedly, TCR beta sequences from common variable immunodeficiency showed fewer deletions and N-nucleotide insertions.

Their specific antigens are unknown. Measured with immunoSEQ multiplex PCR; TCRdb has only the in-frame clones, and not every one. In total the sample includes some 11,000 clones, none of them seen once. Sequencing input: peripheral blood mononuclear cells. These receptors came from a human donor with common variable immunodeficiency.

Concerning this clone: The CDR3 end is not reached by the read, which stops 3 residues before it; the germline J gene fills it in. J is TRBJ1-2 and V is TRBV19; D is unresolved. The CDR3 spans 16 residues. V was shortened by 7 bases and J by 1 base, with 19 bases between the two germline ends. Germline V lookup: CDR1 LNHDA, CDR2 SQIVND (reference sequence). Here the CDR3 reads CASTSLARGINYGYTF. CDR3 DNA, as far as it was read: TGTGCCAGTACCTCGTTAGCCCGGGGAATTAACTATGGC.

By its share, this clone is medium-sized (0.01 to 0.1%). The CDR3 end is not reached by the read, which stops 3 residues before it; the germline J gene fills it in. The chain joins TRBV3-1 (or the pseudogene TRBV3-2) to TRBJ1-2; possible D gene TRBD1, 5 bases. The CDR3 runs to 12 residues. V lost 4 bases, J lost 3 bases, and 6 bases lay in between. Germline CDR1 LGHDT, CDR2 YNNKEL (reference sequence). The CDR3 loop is CASSLGDYGYTF. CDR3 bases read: TGTGCCAGCAGCCTAGGGGACTATGGC.

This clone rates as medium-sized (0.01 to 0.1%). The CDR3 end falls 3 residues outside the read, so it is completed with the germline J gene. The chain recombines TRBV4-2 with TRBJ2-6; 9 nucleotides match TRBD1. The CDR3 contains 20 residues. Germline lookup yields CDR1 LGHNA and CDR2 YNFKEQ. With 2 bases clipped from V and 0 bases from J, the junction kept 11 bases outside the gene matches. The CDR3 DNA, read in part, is TGTGCCAGCAGCCAAAAGAAGACCGGGACAGGGCCCTCTGGGGCCAACGTC. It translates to CASSQKKTGTGPSGANV. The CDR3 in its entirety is CASSQKKTGTGPSGANVLTF.

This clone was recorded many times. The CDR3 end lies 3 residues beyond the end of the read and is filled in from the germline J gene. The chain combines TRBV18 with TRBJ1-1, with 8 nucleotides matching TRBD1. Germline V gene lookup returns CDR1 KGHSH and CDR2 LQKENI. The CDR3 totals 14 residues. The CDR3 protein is CASSPMTGELGAFF. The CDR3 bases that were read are TGTGCCAGCTCACCGATGACAGGGGAATTGGGC.

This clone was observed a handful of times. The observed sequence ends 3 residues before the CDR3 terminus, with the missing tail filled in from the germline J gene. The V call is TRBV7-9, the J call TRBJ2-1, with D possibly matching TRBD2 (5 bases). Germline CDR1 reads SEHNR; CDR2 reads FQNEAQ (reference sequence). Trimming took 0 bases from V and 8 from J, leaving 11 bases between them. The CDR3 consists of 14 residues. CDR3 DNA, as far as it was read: TGTGCCAGCAGCTTAGCGAACGGGGTCGATGAG. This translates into CASSLANGVDE. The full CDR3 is CASSLANGVDEQFF. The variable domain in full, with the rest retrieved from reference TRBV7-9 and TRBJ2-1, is DTGVSQNPRHKITKRGQNVTFRCDPISEHNRLYWYRQTLGQGPEFLTYFQNEAQLEKSRLLSDRFSAERPKGSFSTLEIQRTEQGDSAMYLCASSLANGVDEQFFGPGTRLTVL.

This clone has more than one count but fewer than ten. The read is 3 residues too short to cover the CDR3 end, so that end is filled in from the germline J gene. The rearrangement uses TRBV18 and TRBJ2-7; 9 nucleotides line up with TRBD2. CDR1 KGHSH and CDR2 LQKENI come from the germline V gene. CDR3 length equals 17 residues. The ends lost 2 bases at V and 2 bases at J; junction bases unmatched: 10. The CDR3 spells CASSPNLAGPFTYEQYF. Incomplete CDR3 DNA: TGTGCCAGCTCACCAAACCTAGCGGGGCCGTTTACCTACGAG.

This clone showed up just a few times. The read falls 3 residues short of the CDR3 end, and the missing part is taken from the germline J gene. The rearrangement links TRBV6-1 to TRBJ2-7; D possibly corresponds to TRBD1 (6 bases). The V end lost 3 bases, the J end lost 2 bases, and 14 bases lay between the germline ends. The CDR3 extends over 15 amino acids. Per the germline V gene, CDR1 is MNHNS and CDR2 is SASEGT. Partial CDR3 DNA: TGTGCCAGCAGTGACAACAGGGCCGGGGCCTACGAG. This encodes CASSDNRAGAYE. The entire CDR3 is CASSDNRAGAYEQYF.

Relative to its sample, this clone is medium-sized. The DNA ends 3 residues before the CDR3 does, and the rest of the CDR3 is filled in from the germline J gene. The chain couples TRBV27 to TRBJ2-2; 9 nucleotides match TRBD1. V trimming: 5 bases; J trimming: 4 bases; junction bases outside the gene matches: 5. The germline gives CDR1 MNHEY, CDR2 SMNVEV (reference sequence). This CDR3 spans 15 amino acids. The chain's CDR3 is CASSLRQGGTGELFF. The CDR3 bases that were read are TGTGCCAGCAGTCTCCGACAGGGGGGCACCGGGGAG.

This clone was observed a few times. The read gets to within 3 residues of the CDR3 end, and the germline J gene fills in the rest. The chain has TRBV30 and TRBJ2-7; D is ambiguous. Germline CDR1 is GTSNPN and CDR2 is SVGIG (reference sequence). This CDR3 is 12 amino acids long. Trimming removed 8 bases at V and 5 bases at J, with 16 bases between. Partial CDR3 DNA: TGTGCCGGGAACTCTCCCGCTCACGAG. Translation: CAGNSPAHE. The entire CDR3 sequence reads CAGNSPAHEQYF. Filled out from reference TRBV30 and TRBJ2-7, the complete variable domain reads SQTIHQWPATLVQPVGSPLSLECTVEGTSNPNLYWYRQAAGRGLQLLFYSVGIGQISSEVPQNLSASRPQDRQFILSSKKLLLSDSGFYLCAGNSPAHEQYFGPGTRLTVT.

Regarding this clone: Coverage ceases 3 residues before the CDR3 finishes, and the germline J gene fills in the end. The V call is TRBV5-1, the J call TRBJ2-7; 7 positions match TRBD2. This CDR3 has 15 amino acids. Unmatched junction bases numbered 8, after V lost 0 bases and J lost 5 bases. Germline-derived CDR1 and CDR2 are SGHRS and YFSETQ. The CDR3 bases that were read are TGCGCCAGCAGCTTGGCAGGACTAGTAGGCCACGAG. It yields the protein CASSLAGLVGHE. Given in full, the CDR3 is CASSLAGLVGHEQYF.

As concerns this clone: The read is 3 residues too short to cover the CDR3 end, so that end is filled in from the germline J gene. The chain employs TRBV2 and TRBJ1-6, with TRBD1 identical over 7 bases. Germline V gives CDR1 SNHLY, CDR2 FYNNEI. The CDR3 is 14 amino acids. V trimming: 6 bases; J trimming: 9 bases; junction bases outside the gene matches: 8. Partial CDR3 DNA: TGTGCCAGCAGCGTCAGGGGGGACGGTTCACCC. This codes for CASSVRGDGSP. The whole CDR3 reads CASSVRGDGSPLHF.

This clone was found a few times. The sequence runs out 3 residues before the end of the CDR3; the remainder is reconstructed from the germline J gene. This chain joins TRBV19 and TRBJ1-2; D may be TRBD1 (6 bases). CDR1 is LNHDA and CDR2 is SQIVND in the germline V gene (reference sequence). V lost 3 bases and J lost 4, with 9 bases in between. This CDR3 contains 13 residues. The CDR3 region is CASSIARGYGYTF. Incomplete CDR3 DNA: TGTGCCAGTAGTATCGCCAGGGGCTATGGC.

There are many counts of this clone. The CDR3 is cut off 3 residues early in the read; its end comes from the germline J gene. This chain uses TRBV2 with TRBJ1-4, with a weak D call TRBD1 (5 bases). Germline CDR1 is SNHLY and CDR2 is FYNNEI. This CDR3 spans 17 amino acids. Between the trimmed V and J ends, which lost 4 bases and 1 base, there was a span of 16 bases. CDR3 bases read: TGTGCCAGCAGTGTGGGGGGACCCTCAGGAACTAATGAAAAA. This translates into CASSVGGPSGTNEK. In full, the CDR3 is CASSVGGPSGTNEKLFF.

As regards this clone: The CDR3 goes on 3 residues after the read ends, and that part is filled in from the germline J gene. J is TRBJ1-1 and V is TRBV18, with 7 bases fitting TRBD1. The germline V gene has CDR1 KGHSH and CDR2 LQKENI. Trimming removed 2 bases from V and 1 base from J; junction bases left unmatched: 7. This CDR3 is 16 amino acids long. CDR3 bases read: TGTGCCAGCTCACCAGCGGGACAGCCTAAGAACACTGAA. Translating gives CASSPAGQPKNTE. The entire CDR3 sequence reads CASSPAGQPKNTEAFF.

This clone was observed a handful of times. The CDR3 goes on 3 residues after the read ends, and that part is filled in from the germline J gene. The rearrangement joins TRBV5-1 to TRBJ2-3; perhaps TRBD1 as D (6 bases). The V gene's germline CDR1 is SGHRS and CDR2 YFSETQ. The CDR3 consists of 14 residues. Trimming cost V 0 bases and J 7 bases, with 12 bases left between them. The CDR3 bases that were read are TGCGCCAGCAGCTTGGAAACCAGGGGATATACG. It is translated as CASSLETRGYT. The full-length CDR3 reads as CASSLETRGYTQYF.

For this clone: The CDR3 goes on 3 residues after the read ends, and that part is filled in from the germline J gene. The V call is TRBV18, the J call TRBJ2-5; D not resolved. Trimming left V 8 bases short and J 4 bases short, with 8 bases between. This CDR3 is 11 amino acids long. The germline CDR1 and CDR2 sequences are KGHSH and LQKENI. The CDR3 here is CASTKGETQYF. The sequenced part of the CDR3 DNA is TGTGCCAGCACCAAAGGAGAGACC.

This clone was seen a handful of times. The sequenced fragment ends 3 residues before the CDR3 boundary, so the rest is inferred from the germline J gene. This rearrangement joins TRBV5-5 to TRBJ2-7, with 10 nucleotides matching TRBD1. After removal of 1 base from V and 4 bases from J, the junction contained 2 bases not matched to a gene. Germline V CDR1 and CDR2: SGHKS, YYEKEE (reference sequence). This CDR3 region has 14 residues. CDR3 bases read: TGTGCCAGCAGCTTGTGGGGACAGGGGTACGAG. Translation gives CASSLWGQGYE. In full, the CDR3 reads CASSLWGQGYEQYF.